This is a list of T cell receptor beta chains from one sample in a study of T cell changes during pregnancy in multiple sclerosis. Generated by immunoSEQ multiplex PCR, the TCRdb table keeps only in-frame clones and is missing some. Of over 35,000 clones listed, nearly 90% are singletons. This specimen consisted of CD4+ T cells from peripheral blood mononuclear cells, obtained after pregnancy. Receptors were obtained from a female donor with multiple sclerosis, enrolled in a pregnancy study. CDR3s include the opening cysteine and the closing phenylalanine or tryptophan. D genes are given only for firm matches. Size values are once, few and many counts, or a class for expanded clones, and some rows have none.

v_call	d_call	clone_size	j_call	cdr3_nt	cdr3_aa
TRBV7-9	NA	NA	TRBJ1-6	TGTGCCAGCAGCTTAGGGCCCAGCGGTTCACCCCTCCACTTT	CASSLGPSGSPLHF
TRBV7-9	TRBD1	NA	TRBJ1-6	TGTGCCAGCAGCAACCGGACAGGGGATCCGTCACCCCTCCACTTT	CASSNRTGDPSPLHF
TRBV4-3	TRBD2	NA	TRBJ2-2	TGCGCCAGCAGCCAAGAATGGACTAGCACCGGGGAGCTGTTTTTT	CASSQEWTSTGELFF
TRBV9	TRBD2	NA	TRBJ2-1	TGTGCCAGCAGTAGGACTAGCGGAGTGAATGAGCAGTTCTTC	CASSRTSGVNEQFF
TRBV7-9	TRBD1	NA	TRBJ1-6	TGTGCCAGCACCACGGACAGGAGGAATTCACCCCTCCACTTT	CASTTDRRNSPLHF
TRBV9	NA	NA	TRBJ2-5	TGTGCCAGCAGCGTCACGCCCCAGTACCAAGAGACCCAGTACTTC	CASSVTPQYQETQYF
TRBV7-2	TRBD2	NA	TRBJ2-5	TGTGCCAGCAGCTTACCTGGACTAGCGGGGGGCGGAGAGACCCAGTACTTC	CASSLPGLAGGGETQYF
TRBV2	NA	NA	TRBJ2-1	TGTGCCAGCACCTACGACTCCTACAATGAGCAGTTCTTC	CASTYDSYNEQFF
TRBV18	NA	few	TRBJ1-5	TGTGCCAGCTCACCGGGCCCCCATCAGCCCCAGCATTTT	CASSPGPHQPQHF
TRBV7-9	NA	NA	TRBJ1-1	TGTGCCAGCAGCTTAACAGGGTTGGGAGCTTTCTTT	CASSLTGLGAFF
TRBV11-2	NA	NA	TRBJ1-4	TGTGCCAGCAGCTCGGAAGGGAGTAATGAAAAACTGTTTTTT	CASSSEGSNEKLFF
TRBV10-3	NA	NA	TRBJ2-1	TGTGCCATCAGTGAGGACAGCTCCTACAATGAGCAGTTCTTC	CAISEDSSYNEQFF
TRBV19	NA	NA	TRBJ1-2	TGTGCCAGTTGGAGGGGAAACGACGGCTACACCTTC	CASWRGNDGYTF
TRBV21-1	NA	NA	TRBJ2-2	TGTGCCAGCATTCCCGGAAGGGACTACCACACCGGGGAGCTGTTTTTT	CASIPGRDYHTGELFF
TRBV10-1	TRBD1	NA	TRBJ1-2	TGCGCCAGCAGTCCTGACAGGGTCTATGGCTACACCTTC	CASSPDRVYGYTF
TRBV7-2	TRBD1	NA	TRBJ2-3	TGTGCCAGCAGCTTAAGGACAGGGGGGACAGATACGCAGTATTTT	CASSLRTGGTDTQYF
TRBV2	NA	NA	TRBJ1-1	TGTGCCAGCAGTCTGACGCAGGACGCGGGGCTTCGAGCTTTCTTT	CASSLTQDAGLRAFF
TRBV6-6	TRBD1	NA	TRBJ1-1	TGTGCCAGCAGGCTCGACAGGGGGCATACCACTGAAGCTTTCTTT	CASRLDRGHTTEAFF
TRBV19	TRBD2	NA	TRBJ2-7	TGTGCCAGTAGCCCGAGCCCCGGACTAGCGGGGACCTACGAGCAGTACTTC	CASSPSPGLAGTYEQYF
TRBV7-8	TRBD2	NA	TRBJ2-1	TGTGCCAGCAGCTTAGTGGTCACTAGCGGGGGGTTCCACAATGAGCAGTTCTTC	CASSLVVTSGGFHNEQFF
TRBV7-9	NA	NA	TRBJ2-7	TGTGCCAGCAGCTTGGGACTCCAGGGCGGTTACGAGCAGTACTTC	CASSLGLQGGYEQYF
TRBV5-4	TRBD1	NA	TRBJ1-2	TGTGCCAGCAGCCTGTCAACAGGGGGGAATTACTATGGCTACACCTTC	CASSLSTGGNYYGYTF